This T cell receptor beta chain stems from a study of CD8 T cells in Susac syndrome. Study conclusions and caveats: The study recognized that the number of individuals in its TCR sequencing and HLA analysis was relatively small.

Germline loops: CDR1 SGHRS, CDR2 YFSETQ. Losses at the gene ends were 7 bases for V and 6 bases for J; bases not matched to a gene: 8. This CDR3 has 14 residues. After extraction with the RNeasy kit, roughly 0.45 to 1 ug of the RNA was reverse transcribed using random hexamers. An immunoSEQ multiplex PCR generated amplified TCR beta CDR3 products spanning 54 Vbeta and 13 Jbeta. TCRdb reprocessed the immunoSEQ multiplex PCR reads with MiXCR, giving one entry per CDR3 protein. The profile shows 90,000 to 150,000 distinct CDR3 sequences, 85% to 95% of them singletons. This clonotype has only one observation. Its antigen is not known. Sequencing of TCR beta was undertaken in CD8+ and CD4+ T cells derived from blood. Negative magnetic isolation gave CD8+ and CD4+ cells; FACS enriched CD8+ TEMRA.

The rearrangement joins TRBV5-1 to TRBJ1-1; 11 bases agree with TRBD1. Material: CD4+ T cells from PBMCs. The source is a human donor with multiple sclerosis. CDR3 in amino acids: CASLGQGGLAEAFF. The CDR3 region has the DNA TGCGCCAGCCTGGGACAGGGGGGTTTGGCTGAAGCTTTCTTT.